What follows are 28 T cell receptor beta chains derived from one specimen sequenced in a study of immune evolution from preneoplasia to lung adenocarcinoma. This table comes from immunoSEQ multiplex PCR, and its TCRdb copy is limited to in-frame clones, with some not included. This sample has 9,900 or so clones, with about four fifths found just once. The sample consisted of FFPE minimally invasive lung adenocarcinoma tissue. These receptor sequences come from a person aged 65 to 79 with lung adenocarcinoma.

With respect to this clone: The sample has other DNA sequences that encode this CDR3 too. J is TRBJ2-1 and V is TRBV29-1, with TRBD2 matching 8 bases. Germline-derived CDR1 and CDR2 are SQVTM and ANQGSEA. J was trimmed by 1 base and V by 4 bases; bases with no gene match: 6. The CDR3 covers 15 residues. The CDR3 protein is CSVGSAGGSYNEQFF. CDR3 DNA: TGCAGCGTTGGTTCGGCGGGAGGTTCCTACAATGAGCAGTTCTTC.

The sample holds one count of this clone. The J gene is TRBJ2-2, the V gene TRBV10-3; tentative D call: TRBD1 (6 bases). Germline V CDR1 and CDR2: ENHRY, SYGVKD. V was clipped by 3 bases and J by 4 bases, with 12 bases between them. The CDR3 consists of 15 residues. CDR3 nucleotide sequence: TGTGCCATCAGTGAAACAGGGTTCGGCACCGGGGAGCTGTTTTTT. Encoded protein: CAISETGFGTGELFF.

This clone occurred a few times. This chain joins TRBV30 and TRBJ1-6; D is perhaps TRBD1 (5 bases). This CDR3 comprises 17 residues. The germline CDR1 and CDR2 sequences are GTSNPN and SVGIG (reference sequence). The germline V and J ends were trimmed by 4 bases and 4 bases, with 20 bases remaining between them. CDR3 sequence: CAWTHGAAVGYNSPLHF. The CDR3 nucleotides are TGTGCCTGGACCCACGGGGCGGCCGTGGGGTATAATTCACCCCTCCACTTT.

The chain links TRBV7-8 to TRBJ1-4, with TRBD1 matching 10 bases. V trimming: 4 bases; J trimming: 7 bases; junction bases outside the gene matches: 6. CDR3 length: 15 amino acids. Germline assignment: CDR1 SGHVS and CDR2 FQNEAQ. For the CDR3, the DNA is TGTGCCAGCAGCTACGGACAGGGGGATCGTGAAAAACTGTTTTTT. Translation gives CASSYGQGDREKLFF.

The chain's CDR3 is CASSSGGNTEAFF. The CDR3 DNA reads as TGTGCCAGCAGCTCTGGGGGGAACACTGAAGCTTTCTTT. V and J are TRBV7-9 and TRBJ1-1; a weak D match, TRBD1 (5 bases). Trimming took off 4 bases at V and 1 base at J, with 7 bases between the two ends. This CDR3 is 13 amino acids long. Germline CDR1 SEHNR, CDR2 FQNEAQ (reference sequence).

The gene calls are TRBV10-3 and TRBJ1-1; D not resolved. The V and J ends lost 3 bases and 7 bases respectively, with 9 bases between them. This CDR3 comprises 12 residues. Germline CDR1 is ENHRY and CDR2 is SYGVKD. CDR3 residues: CAISETRVEAFF. The CDR3, as DNA: TGTGCCATCAGTGAAACACGGGTTGAAGCTTTCTTT.

V usage is TRBV14 and J usage is TRBJ2-7, with D possibly matching TRBD1 (6 bases). CDR1 is SGHDN, CDR2 FVKESK, per germline. The CDR3 loop spans 13 amino acids. V was cut by 4 bases and J by 6 bases, with 13 bases left in between. DNA for the CDR3: TGTGCCAGCAGCCGGATAGGGGGATCCGAGCAGTACTTC. Amino acids: CASSRIGGSEQYF. Filled out from reference TRBV14 and TRBJ2-7, the complete variable domain reads EAGVTQFPSHSVIEKGQTVTLRCDPISGHDNLYWYRRVMGKEIKFLLHFVKESKQDESGMPNNRFLAERTGGTYSTLKVQPAELEDSGVYFCASSRIGGSEQYFGPGTRLTVT.

V usage is TRBV2 and J usage is TRBJ2-2; D not resolved. Germline V gene data show CDR1 as SNHLY and CDR2 as FYNNEI. Between the trimmed V and J ends, which lost 6 bases and 3 bases, there was a span of 14 bases. The CDR3 totals 15 residues. CDR3 nucleotides: TGTGCCAGCAGACCAAATTATTTAGACACCGGGGAGCTGTTTTTT. Protein: CASRPNYLDTGELFF.

The table lists this clone with a few counts. The chain links TRBV30 to TRBJ2-1; tentatively, D is TRBD1 or TRBD2 (6 bases each). Between the trimmed V and J ends, which lost 1 base and 8 bases, there was a span of 15 bases. This CDR3 has 14 residues. The germline V gene encodes CDR1 GTSNPN and CDR2 SVGIG (reference sequence). The CDR3: CAWSEPLRGDEQFF. DNA of the CDR3: TGTGCCTGGAGTGAACCCCTGAGGGGGGATGAGCAGTTCTTC.

The rearrangement joins TRBV6-5 to TRBJ2-1, with 11 nucleotides matching TRBD2. V gave up 6 bases and J gave up 10 bases; unmatched junction bases: 8. The CDR3 contains 14 residues. CDR1 and CDR2 from the germline V gene are MNHEY and SVGAGI. The CDR3 spells CASRGLAGPAEQFF. DNA of the CDR3: TGTGCCAGCAGAGGACTAGCGGGCCCCGCCGAGCAGTTCTTC.

The V and J genes are TRBV20-1 and TRBJ1-1; D call uncertain. CDR1 DFQATT and CDR2 SNEGSKA come from the germline V gene (reference sequence). V was clipped by 3 bases and J by 2 bases, with 1 base between them. This CDR3 is 10 amino acids long. Here the CDR3 DNA reads TGCAGTGCTAGTAACACTGAAGCTTTCTTT. Encoded protein: CSASNTEAFF.

This clone was found once. The chain joins TRBV11-2 to TRBJ2-7; D perhaps matches TRBD1 (5 bases). Germline V gives CDR1 SGHAT, CDR2 FQNNGV. The ends were cut back, 6 bases at V and 3 bases at J, with 18 bases in the middle. This CDR3 has 15 residues. The CDR3 nucleotides are TGTGCCAGCAGTCCGACAAACAGGAACCTCTACGAGCAGTACTTC. Protein product: CASSPTNRNLYEQYF.

The rearrangement joins TRBV7-9 to TRBJ2-7, with 10 bases fitting TRBD2. The CDR3 runs to 15 residues. V lost 5 bases to trimming and J lost 6 bases; unmatched junction nucleotides: 10. The V gene's germline CDR1 is SEHNR and CDR2 FQNEAQ (reference sequence). The CDR3 bases are TGTGCCAGCAGCGCAGCGGGGGGGCGAAGGGGCGAGCAGTACTTC. Translation: CASSAAGGRRGEQYF. Drawing the rest from reference TRBV7-9 and TRBJ2-7, the complete variable domain is DTGVSQNPRHKITKRGQNVTFRCDPISEHNRLYWYRQTLGQGPEFLTYFQNEAQLEKSRLLSDRFSAERPKGSFSTLEIQRTEQGDSAMYLCASSAAGGRRGEQYFGPGTRLTVT.

This clone was observed a handful of times. This chain uses TRBV6-1 with TRBJ1-1; TRBD1 might be the D (6 bases). V lost 7 bases to trimming and J lost 6 bases, with 15 bases between them. The germline CDR1 and CDR2 sequences are MNHNS and SASEGT. CDR3 length: 13 amino acids. The CDR3 sequence: CASTRTAWAEAFF. CDR3 in DNA: TGTGCCAGCACCCGGACAGCCTGGGCTGAAGCTTTCTTT.

This sequence joins TRBV4-2 and TRBJ1-2; 9 bases are a match to TRBD1. The V gene end was trimmed by 3 bases and the J gene end by 8 bases; junction bases not matched to a gene: 7. Germline V gene lookup returns CDR1 LGHNA and CDR2 YNFKEQ. There are 14 residues in the CDR3. The CDR3 nucleotides read TGTGCCAGCAGCCAGACCCGGACAGGGGAAGGCTACACCTTC. It specifies CASSQTRTGEGYTF.

This sequence joins TRBV6-5 and TRBJ1-1, with unresolved D. Germline values: CDR1 MNHEY, CDR2 SVGAGI. The CDR3 runs 14 residues. Trimming shortened V by 0 bases and J by 6 bases, and 11 bases separated the two germline ends. The CDR3 is CASSYSPLRPEAFF. CDR3 DNA: TGTGCCAGCAGTTACTCACCCCTTAGACCTGAAGCTTTCTTT.

The rearrangement uses TRBV27 and TRBJ2-5, with TRBD2 identical over 9 bases. The CDR3 has 15 amino acids. The germline gives CDR1 MNHEY, CDR2 SMNVEV (reference sequence). Trimming removed 3 bases from V and 4 bases from J; junction bases left unmatched: 6. The CDR3 coding sequence is TGTGCCAGCAGTTTGGCGGGAGGGGCGCGAGAGACCCAGTACTTC. Translation: CASSLAGGARETQYF.

This clone was found a few times. V and J are TRBV6-5 and TRBJ1-1; D may be TRBD1 (5 bases). The germline V gene encodes CDR1 MNHEY and CDR2 SVGAGI. The CDR3 loop spans 15 amino acids. Trimming left V 0 bases short and J 1 base short, with 9 bases between. The CDR3 nucleotides read TGTGCCAGCAGTTACTCGATCGGGGGGAACACTGAAGCTTTCTTT. Its protein product is CASSYSIGGNTEAFF.

The CDR3 spells CASRKGRGVVEQYF. The CDR3 bases are TGTGCCAGCAGGAAAGGTCGTGGGGTGGTCGAGCAGTACTTC. The chain has TRBV28 and TRBJ2-7; D is ambiguous. The CDR3 spans 14 residues. Trimming took off 6 bases at V and 6 bases at J, with 18 bases between the two ends. The germline V gene encodes CDR1 MDHEN and CDR2 SYDVKM.

The V call is TRBV5-1, the J call TRBJ2-1; 7 bases align to TRBD2. Germline CDR1 and CDR2: SGHRS and YFSETQ. J lost 2 bases, V lost 4 bases, and 9 bases had no gene match. The length of the CDR3 is 16 residues. CDR3 bases: TGCGCCAGCAGCCCGGGGCGGGAGTTCACCTACAATGAGCAGTTCTTC. Amino acid sequence: CASSPGREFTYNEQFF. The full variable domain, with the rest looked up from reference TRBV5-1 and TRBJ2-1, is KAGVTQTPRYLIKTRGQQVTLSCSPISGHRSVSWYQQTPGQGLQFLFEYFSETQRNKGNFPGRFSGRQFSNSRSEMNVSTLELGDSALYLCASSPGREFTYNEQFFGPGTRLTVL.

The V call is TRBV10-2, the J call TRBJ2-7; D call uncertain. Per germline, CDR1 WSHSY and CDR2 SAAADI. The length of the CDR3 is 12 residues. Trimming cost V 7 bases and J 0 bases, with 7 bases left between them. CDR3 amino acids: CASIDHSYEQYF. The CDR3, as DNA: TGCGCCAGCATCGACCACTCCTACGAGCAGTACTTC.

V gene TRBV7-2 combines with J gene TRBJ2-5; D uncertain. The CDR3 is made up of 12 amino acids. CDR1 and CDR2 from the germline V gene are SGHTA and FQGNSA. V lost 2 bases and J lost 4, with 5 bases in between. CDR3 nucleotides: TGTGCCAGCAGCTTATTAACAGAGACCCAGTACTTC. Translation: CASSLLTETQYF.

This chain links TRBV4-1 with TRBJ2-5; no clear D. The germline gives CDR1 MGHRA, CDR2 YSYEKL. Between the trimmed V and J ends, which lost 0 bases and 5 bases, there was a span of 13 bases. This CDR3 contains 15 residues. The CDR3 sequence is CASSQDASLQETQYF. DNA for the CDR3: TGCGCCAGCAGCCAAGATGCGAGCCTTCAGGAGACCCAGTACTTC.

This clone was counted once. The chain recombines TRBV19 with TRBJ2-5; TRBD2 aligns across 8 bases. The J segment lost 4 bases and the V segment lost 7 bases, leaving 11 bases of the junction unmatched. CDR1 is LNHDA and CDR2 is SQIVND in the germline V gene (reference sequence). The CDR3 loop spans 15 amino acids. The CDR3 DNA follows: TGTGCCAGTAAAGAGGCAGCGGGGGCGGGAGAGACCCAGTACTTC. Translated, it gives CASKEAAGAGETQYF.

The rearrangement uses TRBV2 and TRBJ1-5; D is ambiguous. V was pared by 4 bases and J by 0 bases, with 7 bases between. Looked up from germline, CDR1 is SNHLY and CDR2 is FYNNEI. The CDR3 length is 14 residues. CDR3 amino acids: CASSGLYSNQPQHF. CDR3 sequence (DNA): TGTGCCAGCAGTGGACTCTATAGCAATCAGCCCCAGCATTTT. Full variable domain (outside the CDR3, taken from reference TRBV2 and TRBJ1-5): EPEVTQTPSHQVTQMGQEVILRCVPISNHLYFYWYRQILGQKVEFLVSFYNNEISEKSEIFDDQFSVERPDGSNFTLKIRSTKLEDSAMYFCASSGLYSNQPQHFGDGTRLSIL.

V is TRBV10-1 and J is TRBJ2-7; no reliable D call. CDR1 is WNHNN, CDR2 SYGVQD, per germline (reference sequence). The ends were cut back, 8 bases at V and 0 bases at J, with 17 bases in the middle. This CDR3 spans 15 amino acids. Here the CDR3 reads CASRFFKRLSYEQYF. The CDR3 DNA reads TGCGCCAGCCGCTTCTTTAAACGGCTCTCCTACGAGCAGTACTTC.

The chain is built from TRBV4-3 and TRBJ2-5; D ambiguous. Looked up from germline, CDR1 is LGHNA and CDR2 is YSLEER. V gave up 5 bases and J gave up 5 bases, with 9 bases separating them. This CDR3 is built from 12 residues. CDR3 in amino acids: CASSNLGETQYF. The CDR3 DNA is TGCGCCAGCAGCAACCTTGGGGAGACCCAGTACTTC.

J is TRBJ2-7 and V is TRBV27; maybe TRBD1 (6 bases). Looked up from germline, CDR1 is MNHEY and CDR2 is SMNVEV (reference sequence). This CDR3 is built from 13 residues. V was pared by 8 bases and J by 6 bases, with 17 bases between. The CDR3 nucleotides are TGTGCCAGCCGAGAGGCAGGGGAAGGCGAGCAGTACTTC. Its translation is CASREAGEGEQYF.